The T cell receptor beta chain described here comes from a study of shared clonotypes between healthy human individuals. The study, taken as a whole, reports: What limited the represented genetic and exposure-history diversity was the small number of donors. Between a handful of donors, naive CD4 clonotypes were shared at a level of about 5%.

For sorted subsets, 150 to 200 ng DNA per replicate equaled around 30,000 T cell genomes. Repertoires were generated with immunoSEQ multiplex PCR, while TCRdb's copy carries only in-frame clones and drops some. The data contain about 600,000 clones, 95% to 98% of them singletons. V dropped 1 base and J dropped 2 bases, with 9 bases sitting between them. Germline V gives CDR1 SGHAT, CDR2 FQNNGV. The CDR3 is 14 residues long. About this clone itself: Its antigen is undetermined.

This chain connects TRBV11-2 to TRBJ2-7; D remains unclear. The sequence was collected from a woman in her thirties in good health. Source material: naive CD4+ T cells sorted from blood. Subset defined: CD45RA+ positively selected. The DNA for the CDR3 is TGTGCCAGCAGCTTAGTAGCAGGAACCTACGAGCAGTACTTC. This translates into CASSLVAGTYEQYF.